This T cell receptor (beta chain) was identified in a study of shared T cell receptors in the human thymus. This CDR3 comprises 18 residues. Trimming shortened V by 2 bases and J by 0 bases, and 17 bases separated the two germline ends. Germline V gene data show CDR1 as MNHEY and CDR2 as SMNVEV (reference sequence). Measured with immunoSEQ multiplex PCR; TCRdb has only the in-frame clones, and not every one. The repertoire holds over 350,000 clones, with 95% as singletons. This chain links TRBV27 with TRBJ1-5; TRBD1 might be the D (6 bases). This TCR derives from a human donor. The specimen sequenced was thymocytes. The CDR3 region has the DNA TGTGCCAGCAGTTTAGGGGGGGGGCCGCCGGATAGCAATCAGCCCCAGCATTTT. It is translated as CASSLGGGPPDSNQPQHF.